This T cell receptor (beta chain) was found in a study of cytomegalovirus exposure and HLA in healthy donors. The CDR3 extends over 16 amino acids. V lost 3 bases to trimming and J lost 3 bases; unmatched junction nucleotides: 6. Germline V gives CDR1 SEHNR, CDR2 FQNEAQ (reference sequence). The PCR used 60 Vbeta and 13 Jbeta primers. Assay: immunoSEQ multiplex PCR; the TCRdb copy retains only in-frame clones and omits some. This sample has some 130,000 clones; roughly 75% occur once, and the top ten carry around 4.8%. This chain links TRBV7-9 with TRBJ2-7; 12 bases fit TRBD2. The TCR was taken from a man younger than 40 in good health. Sequencing was carried out using PBMCs. The CDR3 bases are TGTGCCAGCAGCTTGACTAGCGGGAGTGGCGGCTACGAGCAGTACTTC. Translating it yields CASSLTSGSGGYEQYF.